The text below deals with one TCR beta chain. Its cognate antigen is unknown. V was cut by 1 base and J by 8 bases, with 18 bases left in between. CDR1 is LGHNA and CDR2 is YNFKEQ in the germline V gene. There are 16 residues in the CDR3. TCRdb redid the calling of the reads with MiXCR, one entry per CDR3 protein. Of 450,000 to 550,000 distinct CDR3 sequences in the sample, 40% to 50% are singletons; the top ten hold about 39%. The data were taken from a study of T cell repertoires in cytomegalovirus infection. Background on the study: A matching HLA type, together with CMV infection, was signaled by public TCR beta signatures.

The V and J genes are TRBV4-2 and TRBJ2-1; no clear D gene. The sequence derives from a human donor in good health (CMV status not recorded). Some clones in this sample may be carry-over from other donors' samples. The sample was cultured PBMCs, taken from culture after CMV antigen stimulation. CDR3 bases: TGTGCCAGCAGCCAAGGCGTCTCCCTACGCAGCGATGAGCAGTTCTTC. It codes for CASSQGVSLRSDEQFF.